These 18 T cell receptor beta chains were all obtained from the same sample, sequenced in a study of blood T cell repertoires in COVID-19. The method was immunoSEQ multiplex PCR; TCRdb's version includes in-frame clones alone and lacks a portion of them. The sample carries about 250,000 clones, more than 75% recorded once. The sequenced material came from peripheral blood. These receptors originate from a woman in her forties who had recovered from COVID-19.

V and J are TRBV7-3 and TRBJ2-7; D might be TRBD1 (6 bases). The CDR3 contains 13 residues. V lost 5 bases, J lost 6 bases, and 14 bases lay in between. Germline loops: CDR1 SGHTA, CDR2 FQGTGA. CDR3 amino acids: CASSDGTSGEQYF. DNA for the CDR3: TGTGCCAGCAGCGACGGGACAAGCGGCGAGCAGTACTTC.

The genes are TRBV5-1 and TRBJ2-3; 10 positions match TRBD2. There are 17 residues in the CDR3. The germline V gene encodes CDR1 SGHRS and CDR2 YFSETQ. V lost 4 bases to trimming and J lost 2 bases; unmatched junction nucleotides: 10. The CDR3 bases are TGCGCCAGCAGCCGGGCGTCTAGCGGGAGAGTCACAGATACGCAGTATTTT. Translated, it gives CASSRASSGRVTDTQYF.

V and J are TRBV9 and TRBJ2-7, with D hard to call. V lost 0 bases and J lost 6, with 16 bases in between. From germline, CDR1 is SGDLS and CDR2 YYNGEE. This CDR3 has 15 amino acids. Here the CDR3 DNA reads TGTGCCAGCAGCGTAGCTTTGGGTGGGCTGAGCGAGCAGTACTTC. It specifies CASSVALGGLSEQYF.

Only one count was recorded for this clone. The CDR3 DNA is TGTGCCAGCAGCCAGACAGCCAACTATGGCTACACCTTC. This gives the protein CASSQTANYGYTF. This sequence joins TRBV5-4 and TRBJ1-2, with D possibly being TRBD1 (5 bases). Germline CDR1 is SGHNT and CDR2 is YYREEE (reference sequence). The CDR3 covers 13 residues. V lost 4 bases to trimming and J lost 2 bases, with 9 bases between them.

V is TRBV23-1 and J is TRBJ2-3; D remains ambiguous. TRBV23-1 is marked as an open reading frame, function uncertain. With 3 bases removed from V and 4 bases from J, the gap between germline ends came to 11 bases. This CDR3 is 14 amino acids long. The DNA for the CDR3 is TGCGCCAGCAGTCATCCCACCCTATCAGATACGCAGTATTTT. Protein product: CASSHPTLSDTQYF.

The chain employs TRBV25-1 and TRBJ1-2, with TRBD1 matching 10 bases. The CDR3 spans 18 residues. From germline, CDR1 is MGHDK and CDR2 SYGVNS. Trimming removed 4 bases from V and 1 base from J; junction bases left unmatched: 12. In nucleotides, the CDR3 is TGTGCCAGCAGTGGGGCCCCCGGGACAGGGGTCGATAACTATGGCTACACCTTC. This sequence encodes CASSGAPGTGVDNYGYTF.

The chain couples TRBV5-6 to TRBJ2-7; TRBD1 is a possible D gene (5 bases). From germline, CDR1 is SGHDT and CDR2 YYEEEE. The CDR3 covers 8 residues. V was pared by 6 bases and J by 11 bases, with 6 bases between. CDR3 bases: TGTGCCAGCACGGACAAGTACTTC. Translated, it gives CASTDKYF.

The J gene is TRBJ2-1, the V gene TRBV9; 7 nucleotides line up with TRBD2. The CDR3 runs to 16 residues. The junction had 12 bases not matched to a gene; V was cut back by 0 bases and J by 9 bases. Germline V CDR1 and CDR2: SGDLS, YYNGEE. The DNA of the CDR3 is TGTGCCAGCAGCGTAGGGGCTAGCGGCCCGGTGGGTGAGCAGTTCTTC. Its translation is CASSVGASGPVGEQFF.

The J gene is TRBJ2-1, the V gene TRBV7-2, with D perhaps matching TRBD2 (5 bases). CDR1 is SGHTA and CDR2 is FQGNSA in the germline V gene. The CDR3 consists of 16 residues. The germline V and J ends were trimmed by 1 base and 2 bases, with 12 bases remaining between them. This CDR3 is CASSLDISGPYNEQFF. In DNA, the CDR3 is TGTGCCAGCAGCTTAGACATCAGCGGCCCCTACAATGAGCAGTTCTTC.

The V and J genes are TRBV13 and TRBJ1-6, with 8 bases fitting TRBD1. CDR1 is PRHDT, CDR2 FYEKMQ, per germline (reference sequence). The CDR3 runs to 14 residues. V gave up 5 bases and J gave up 10 bases; unmatched junction bases: 7. CDR3 region: CASSHRGSGSPLHF. CDR3 nucleotides: TGTGCCAGCAGCCACAGGGGGTCGGGGTCACCCCTCCACTTT.

In its sample, this clone was seen once. This sequence joins TRBV5-1 and TRBJ1-5; D ambiguous. Between the trimmed V and J ends, which lost 4 bases and 0 bases, there was a span of 11 bases. The CDR3 is 15 residues long. The germline V gene has CDR1 SGHRS and CDR2 YFSETQ. The CDR3 DNA is TGCGCCAGCAGCGAGGGTTCCTATAGCAATCAGCCCCAGCATTTT. It codes for CASSEGSYSNQPQHF.

This clone occurred a few times. The chain employs TRBV11-2 and TRBJ2-3; tentative D call: TRBD2 (6 bases). With 4 bases removed from V and 6 bases from J, the gap between germline ends came to 8 bases. The CDR3 sequence is 12 residues long. Germline CDR1 and CDR2: SGHAT and FQNNGV. The CDR3 DNA reads TGTGCCAGCAGCTGGGGGGTGGATACGCAGTATTTT. Its translation is CASSWGVDTQYF.

This clone was counted only a few times. This chain links TRBV24-1 with TRBJ2-3; 9 bases map to TRBD1. This CDR3 region has 15 residues. With V trimmed by 5 bases and J by 3 bases, 5 bases remained unmatched. Germline assignment: CDR1 KGHDR and CDR2 SFDVKD. CDR3 amino acids: CATSGLGQGTDTQYF. CDR3 nucleotide sequence: TGTGCCACCAGTGGCTTGGGACAGGGAACAGATACGCAGTATTTT.

This sequence joins TRBV4-1 and TRBJ2-6; 11 bases match TRBD2. V lost 3 bases to trimming and J lost 0 bases; unmatched junction nucleotides: 16. CDR1 MGHRA and CDR2 YSYEKL come from the germline V gene. The CDR3 totals 22 residues. In DNA, the CDR3 is TGCGCCAGCAGCCAGGGCACTAGCGGGAGTCCTCCCTTGAACTCTGGGGCCAACGTCCTGACTTTC. It translates to CASSQGTSGSPPLNSGANVLTF.

This chain connects TRBV30 to TRBJ1-1, with D possibly TRBD1 on 6 matching bases. Trimming cost V 5 bases and J 1 base, with 8 bases left between them. The length of the CDR3 is 12 residues. The germline V gene encodes CDR1 GTSNPN and CDR2 SVGIG (reference sequence). The CDR3 nucleotides read TGTGCCTGGGACAGGCAGAACACTGAAGCTTTCTTT. Its translation: CAWDRQNTEAFF.

The rearrangement joins TRBV2 to TRBJ2-1; the match to TRBD2 covers 7 bases. The germline CDR1 and CDR2 sequences are SNHLY and FYNNEI. Trimming cost V 4 bases and J 9 bases; bases outside gene matches: 9. The CDR3 is made up of 14 amino acids. Here the CDR3 DNA reads TGTGCCAGCAGTGCCCCCTGGGGGGGTGGTGAGCAGTTCTTC. This sequence encodes CASSAPWGGGEQFF.

The chain employs TRBV3-1 (or the pseudogene TRBV3-2) and TRBJ2-1; perhaps TRBD1 as D (6 bases). The CDR3 length is 14 residues. V was shortened by 5 bases and J by 0 bases, with 8 bases between the two germline ends. The germline CDR1 and CDR2 sequences are LGHDT and YNNKEL (reference sequence). CDR3 bases: TGTGCCAGCAGCACAGGGTCCTCCTACAATGAGCAGTTCTTC. Translation: CASSTGSSYNEQFF.

The chain uses TRBV7-2 and TRBJ2-7; a possible D gene is TRBD1 (5 bases). V lost 3 bases to trimming and J lost 9 bases, with 12 bases between them. This CDR3 region has 12 residues. Germline CDR1 is SGHTA and CDR2 is FQGNSA. The CDR3 region has the DNA TGTGCCAGCAGCTTGGGGCGGAAAAGGCAGTACTTC. It is translated as CASSLGRKRQYF.